What follows are 5 T cell receptor gamma chains derived from one specimen sequenced in a study of gamma delta lymphoproliferative disorders and STAT genes (dated by TCRdb to 2016 to 2018). The library came from multiplex PCR. The run used an Illumina MiSeq. TCRdb called clones from the public reads with CATT, and repeated DNA sequences were later combined into one row. The sample table lists some 2,100 gamma-chain clones, 8% to 10% of them with a count of one. About 55% of the sample belongs to the ten largest clones. For TCR sequencing, genomic DNA was taken from peripheral blood mononuclear cells isolated from both patients and controls. Sequenced material: blood. The receptors were gathered from a human donor with gamma-delta T-cell large granular lymphocyte leukemia.

By proportion, this clone is medium-sized (0.01 to 0.1%). The V call is TRGV3, the J call TRGJ1 or TRGJ2. TCRdb gives no J gene; it was assigned here by matching the DNA to germline. This CDR3 contains 12 residues. The germline CDR1 and CDR2 sequences are VTNTFY and YDVSTARD (reference sequence). The ends lost 1 base at V and 3 bases at J; junction bases unmatched: 0. CDR3 sequence: CATWDSYYKKLF. The CDR3 coding sequence is TGTGCCACCTGGGACAGTTATTATAAGAAACTCTTT.

A note on this clone: The DNA is left out, because the CDR3 cannot be placed on it with certainty; the CDR3 is given as TCRdb lists it. For the V gene the call is TRGV11; the J gene has no call. TRGV11 is assigned to the ORF class and has an uncertain function. Inclusive of both ends, the CDR3 amounts to 16 amino acids. The CDR3 loop is CTTVPAGPPQNYKKLF.

Concerning this clone: Other DNA sequences from this sample encode an identical CDR3 as well. J is TRGJ1 or TRGJ2 and V is TRGV4. The J gene, absent from TCRdb, was called here by matching the DNA to germline. Unmatched junction bases numbered 6, after V lost 0 bases and J lost 10 bases. The CDR3 covers 12 residues. Germline V gene sequence: CDR1 EGSTGY, CDR2 YDSYTSSV. The CDR3 protein is CATWDGPVKKLF. For the CDR3, the DNA is TGTGCCACCTGGGATGGGCCCGTAAAGAAACTCTTT.

This clone was detected only a few times. The rearrangement uses TRGV5 and TRGJ1 or TRGJ2. No J segment appears in TCRdb, so it was assigned here by matching the sequence to germline. The V gene end was trimmed by 0 bases and the J gene end by 7 bases; junction bases not matched to a gene: 12. Germline values: CDR1 VINAFY, CDR2 YDVSNSKD. The CDR3 length is 15 residues. CDR3 sequence: CATWDRPFEFYKKLF. In nucleotides, the CDR3 is TGTGCCACCTGGGACAGGCCGTTTGAGTTCTATAAGAAACTCTTT.

J is TRGJ1 or TRGJ2 and V is TRGV4. Here the J gene was assigned by germline matching of the DNA, as TCRdb has none. V lost 3 bases and J lost 5; bases outside the gene matches: 7. The CDR3 has 13 residues. CDR1 EGSTGY and CDR2 YDSYTSSV come from the germline V gene. The CDR3 DNA reads as TGTGCCACCTGGGATAAATGGAATTATAAGAAACTCTTT. This gives the protein CATWDKWNYKKLF.